This is a list of T cell receptor beta chains from one sample in a study of cytomegalovirus exposure and HLA in healthy donors. Clones were read by immunoSEQ multiplex PCR, and TCRdb kept only the in-frame ones, dropping some. The sample has approximately 160,000 clones, about three quarters seen once. Sequencing was done on a sample of PBMCs. The receptors derive from a woman in her forties in good health and CMV-seropositive. Each CDR3 is given with its conserved first and last residue. Fields, in order: V gene, clone size, D gene, J gene, CDR3 DNA, CDR3 protein. D genes are given only for firm matches. Not all rows give a size; the values are once, few, many and, for expanded clones, a class.

v_call: TRBV7-9
clone_size: .
d_call: .
j_call: TRBJ1-6
cdr3_nt: TGTGCCAGCAGCTACCCCAGTTCACCCCTCCACTTT
cdr3_aa: CASSYPSSPLHF

v_call: TRBV7-9
clone_size: .
d_call: .
j_call: TRBJ2-7
cdr3_nt: TGTGCCAGCAGCATGCCTGGAGGGGGCTTAAGCGGAGGAAACTACGAGCAGTACTTC
cdr3_aa: CASSMPGGGLSGGNYEQYF

v_call: TRBV5-5
clone_size: .
d_call: .
j_call: TRBJ1-2
cdr3_nt: TGTGCCAGCAGCTTTCAGGGCTATGGCTACACCTTC
cdr3_aa: CASSFQGYGYTF

v_call: TRBV6-5
clone_size: .
d_call: TRBD2
j_call: TRBJ2-1
cdr3_nt: TGTGCCAGCAGTCGGGGAGCGGGGGTTTACAATGAGCAGTTCTTC
cdr3_aa: CASSRGAGVYNEQFF

v_call: TRBV7-2
clone_size: .
d_call: .
j_call: TRBJ1-3
cdr3_nt: TGTGCCAGCAGCTTAATTCAGGGGAATGGAAACACCATATATTTT
cdr3_aa: CASSLIQGNGNTIYF

v_call: TRBV4-1
clone_size: few
d_call: TRBD2
j_call: TRBJ2-3
cdr3_nt: TGCGCCAGCAGCCAAGAAGCTAGCGGTAGCACAGATACGCAGTATTTT
cdr3_aa: CASSQEASGSTDTQYF

v_call: TRBV6-1
clone_size: .
d_call: .
j_call: TRBJ1-2
cdr3_nt: TGTGCCAGCAGTGAAGCAGGCGGGCCCGGGAGATACACCTTC
cdr3_aa: CASSEAGGPGRYTF

v_call: TRBV7-2
clone_size: once
d_call: TRBD2
j_call: TRBJ2-1
cdr3_nt: TGTGCCAGCAGCCAAGCCGGGACTAGCTCCTACAATGAGCAGTTCTTC
cdr3_aa: CASSQAGTSSYNEQFF

v_call: TRBV2
clone_size: once
d_call: .
j_call: TRBJ2-4
cdr3_nt: TGTGCCAGCAGTGACAGGTTACTAGCCAAAAACATTCAGTACTTC
cdr3_aa: CASSDRLLAKNIQYF

v_call: TRBV4-3
clone_size: .
d_call: TRBD2
j_call: TRBJ2-3
cdr3_nt: TGCGCCAGCAGCCAAGATACCGGGGGGGCCGCAGATACGCAGTATTTT
cdr3_aa: CASSQDTGGAADTQYF

v_call: TRBV6-5
clone_size: .
d_call: TRBD1
j_call: TRBJ1-4
cdr3_nt: TGTGCCAGCAGTTCACAGGGGGCTGCAACTAATGAAAAACTGTTTTTT
cdr3_aa: CASSSQGAATNEKLFF

v_call: TRBV9
clone_size: .
d_call: .
j_call: TRBJ1-2
cdr3_nt: TGTGCCAGCAGCGTAGCTGAGGACAGCAACTATGGCTACACCTTC
cdr3_aa: CASSVAEDSNYGYTF

v_call: TRBV7-7
clone_size: .
d_call: .
j_call: TRBJ2-1
cdr3_nt: TGTGCCAGCAGCTTTAACAGGGAAGGTGAGCAGTTCTTC
cdr3_aa: CASSFNREGEQFF

v_call: TRBV2
clone_size: few
d_call: TRBD1
j_call: TRBJ1-2
cdr3_nt: TGTGCCAGCAGTGAGGACAGGGGGGGCTACACCTTC
cdr3_aa: CASSEDRGGYTF

v_call: TRBV30
clone_size: few
d_call: TRBD1
j_call: TRBJ1-3
cdr3_nt: TGTGCCTGGAGGTCGACAGGGCGAAACACCATATATTTT
cdr3_aa: CAWRSTGRNTIYF

v_call: TRBV4-1
clone_size: few
d_call: TRBD2
j_call: TRBJ2-1
cdr3_nt: TGCGCCAGCAGCCATCCCTTAGCGGGATTGTACAATGAGCAGTTCTTC
cdr3_aa: CASSHPLAGLYNEQFF

v_call: TRBV4-3
clone_size: .
d_call: .
j_call: TRBJ1-1
cdr3_nt: TGCGCCAGCAGCCAAGATGCGGGAAACACTGAAGCTTTCTTT
cdr3_aa: CASSQDAGNTEAFF

v_call: TRBV19
clone_size: .
d_call: TRBD1
j_call: TRBJ1-5
cdr3_nt: TGTGCCAGTAGTATAGCCCCGGGACAGGTGCTCAATCAGCCCCAGCATTTT
cdr3_aa: CASSIAPGQVLNQPQHF

v_call: TRBV4-1
clone_size: .
d_call: TRBD2
j_call: TRBJ2-7
cdr3_nt: TGCGCCAGCAGCCAAGATAGTCTAGCGGGAGGTAGGGACTACGAGCAGTACTTC
cdr3_aa: CASSQDSLAGGRDYEQYF

v_call: TRBV7-9
clone_size: .
d_call: TRBD1
j_call: TRBJ2-1
cdr3_nt: TGTGCCAGCAGCGGTATGGGGGGACAGGGCGCAAATGAGCAGTTCTTC
cdr3_aa: CASSGMGGQGANEQFF

v_call: TRBV2
clone_size: .
d_call: .
j_call: TRBJ2-7
cdr3_nt: TGTGCCAGCAGTCTCGGGGTCCACGAGCAGTACTTC
cdr3_aa: CASSLGVHEQYF

v_call: TRBV5-6
clone_size: once
d_call: TRBD1
j_call: TRBJ1-2
cdr3_nt: TGTGCCAGCAGCTTTGCCGGGACAGATAACGGCTACACCTTC
cdr3_aa: CASSFAGTDNGYTF

v_call: TRBV27
clone_size: .
d_call: .
j_call: TRBJ2-7
cdr3_nt: TGTGCTTCCCGGGGGATCTCCTACGAGCAGTACTTC
cdr3_aa: CASRGISYEQYF

v_call: TRBV2
clone_size: .
d_call: TRBD1
j_call: TRBJ2-7
cdr3_nt: TGTGCCAGCGTAGGCGGGACAGGGGGCGGTAGGGAGCAGTACTTC
cdr3_aa: CASVGGTGGGREQYF

v_call: TRBV5-1
clone_size: .
d_call: TRBD2
j_call: TRBJ2-5
cdr3_nt: TGCGCCAGCAGCTTGGGACTAGCAGGACAAGAGACCCAGTACTTC
cdr3_aa: CASSLGLAGQETQYF

v_call: TRBV5-6
clone_size: .
d_call: TRBD1
j_call: TRBJ2-2
cdr3_nt: TGTGCCAGCAGTCTGCAGCCAGGGGGATTGAACACCGGGGAGCTGTTTTTT
cdr3_aa: CASSLQPGGLNTGELFF

v_call: TRBV14
clone_size: .
d_call: TRBD1
j_call: TRBJ2-2
cdr3_nt: TGTGCCAGCAGCCGTGCCGGGACAGGGTACACCGGGGAGCTGTTTTTT
cdr3_aa: CASSRAGTGYTGELFF

v_call: TRBV28
clone_size: .
d_call: .
j_call: TRBJ1-1
cdr3_nt: TGTGCCAGCAGTTTACGACAGGACAACACTGAAGCTTTCTTT
cdr3_aa: CASSLRQDNTEAFF

v_call: TRBV27
clone_size: .
d_call: .
j_call: TRBJ2-3
cdr3_nt: TGTGCCAGCAGTTTATCTCCCCAGGGGCATAACACAGATACGCAGTATTTT
cdr3_aa: CASSLSPQGHNTDTQYF

v_call: TRBV14
clone_size: .
d_call: TRBD2
j_call: TRBJ2-1
cdr3_nt: TGTGCCAGCAGCCCCGGGACTAGCCCTTATAATGAGCAGTTCTTC
cdr3_aa: CASSPGTSPYNEQFF

v_call: TRBV19
clone_size: .
d_call: TRBD1
j_call: TRBJ2-1
cdr3_nt: TGTGCCAGTAGTATTAGGGACAGCAATGAGCAGTTCTTC
cdr3_aa: CASSIRDSNEQFF

v_call: TRBV2
clone_size: .
d_call: .
j_call: TRBJ2-2
cdr3_nt: TGTGCCAGCAGAAAAGGGGAAGCCACCGGGGAGCTGTTTTTT
cdr3_aa: CASRKGEATGELFF

v_call: TRBV18
clone_size: .
d_call: TRBD1
j_call: TRBJ1-1
cdr3_nt: TGTGCCAGCTCACCCGACAGGGACGCTGAAGCTTTCTTT
cdr3_aa: CASSPDRDAEAFF

v_call: TRBV6-1
clone_size: .
d_call: TRBD2
j_call: TRBJ2-5
cdr3_nt: TGTGCCAGCAGAGCGGGGGTCATAGAGACCCAGTACTTC
cdr3_aa: CASRAGVIETQYF

v_call: TRBV7-2
clone_size: .
d_call: .
j_call: TRBJ1-5
cdr3_nt: TGTGCCAGCAGCTTATACCCCCCTGGTGGCGGACAGCCCCAGCATTTT
cdr3_aa: CASSLYPPGGGQPQHF

v_call: TRBV9
clone_size: .
d_call: TRBD2
j_call: TRBJ2-1
cdr3_nt: TGTGCCAGCAGCGTAAGGGGACTAGCGGGAGGGGGCGAGCAGTTCTTC
cdr3_aa: CASSVRGLAGGGEQFF

v_call: TRBV2
clone_size: once
d_call: .
j_call: TRBJ1-6
cdr3_nt: TGTGCCAGCACCCCGAGGGGGACAACGAATTCACCCCTCCACTTT
cdr3_aa: CASTPRGTTNSPLHF

v_call: TRBV12-5
clone_size: .
d_call: .
j_call: TRBJ1-1
cdr3_nt: TGTGCTAGTGGTTCACAGGGTTACACTGAAGCTTTCTTT
cdr3_aa: CASGSQGYTEAFF

v_call: TRBV29-1
clone_size: .
d_call: TRBD2
j_call: TRBJ2-3
cdr3_nt: TGCAGCGTGGTCGTAGCGGGGGGGAGCACAGATACGCAGTATTTT
cdr3_aa: CSVVVAGGSTDTQYF

v_call: TRBV7-2
clone_size: .
d_call: .
j_call: TRBJ2-7
cdr3_nt: TGTGCCAGCAGCCCCGTTTTAGCTACATACGAGCAGTACTTC
cdr3_aa: CASSPVLATYEQYF

v_call: TRBV7-8
clone_size: .
d_call: .
j_call: TRBJ2-5
cdr3_nt: TGTGCCAGCAGCCCCACGGGAGCAGAGACCCAGTACTTC
cdr3_aa: CASSPTGAETQYF

v_call: TRBV10-2
clone_size: .
d_call: TRBD2
j_call: TRBJ2-7
cdr3_nt: TGCGCCAGCAGTGTAGGCGGGGGGTCTTACGAGCAGTACTTC
cdr3_aa: CASSVGGGSYEQYF

v_call: TRBV10-3
clone_size: .
d_call: TRBD2
j_call: TRBJ2-5
cdr3_nt: TGTGCCATCAGTGACGGGGGAAAGCGGGGGAACCAAGAGACCCAGTACTTC
cdr3_aa: CAISDGGKRGNQETQYF

v_call: TRBV6-1
clone_size: .
d_call: .
j_call: TRBJ1-4
cdr3_nt: TGTGCCAGCAGGGGGGGTGAAAAACTGTTTTTT
cdr3_aa: CASRGGEKLFF

v_call: TRBV10-3
clone_size: .
d_call: .
j_call: TRBJ1-4
cdr3_nt: TGTGCCACCCGACGAAGCGACACGTCAGGGGAAAAACTGTTTTTT
cdr3_aa: CATRRSDTSGEKLFF

v_call: TRBV27
clone_size: .
d_call: .
j_call: TRBJ1-2
cdr3_nt: TGTGCCAGCAGTGGACTTCGGGGGGACTATGGCTACACCTTC
cdr3_aa: CASSGLRGDYGYTF

v_call: TRBV5-4
clone_size: .
d_call: TRBD1
j_call: TRBJ2-1
cdr3_nt: TGTGCCAGCAGCCCCGGGACAGCCTCCTACAATGAGCAGTTCTTC
cdr3_aa: CASSPGTASYNEQFF

v_call: TRBV6-6
clone_size: .
d_call: .
j_call: TRBJ2-7
cdr3_nt: TGTGCCAGCAGTTACCAACGGAGCTCCTACGAGCAGTACTTC
cdr3_aa: CASSYQRSSYEQYF

v_call: TRBV2
clone_size: .
d_call: .
j_call: TRBJ1-6
cdr3_nt: TGTGCCAGCAGTGAATCAGGGGCTAATTCACCCCTCCACTTT
cdr3_aa: CASSESGANSPLHF

v_call: TRBV6-5
clone_size: few
d_call: .
j_call: TRBJ2-7
cdr3_nt: TGTGCCAGCAGTTACGGGAGACCTCCCTACGAGCAGTACTTC
cdr3_aa: CASSYGRPPYEQYF

v_call: TRBV2
clone_size: .
d_call: .
j_call: TRBJ1-5
cdr3_nt: TGTGCCAGCAGTATAGAGGGGGGCAATCAGCCCCAGCATTTT
cdr3_aa: CASSIEGGNQPQHF

v_call: TRBV7-2
clone_size: .
d_call: .
j_call: TRBJ1-5
cdr3_nt: TGTGCCAGCAGCTTATCCGGGCCCCAGCATTTT
cdr3_aa: CASSLSGPQHF